The rows below give T cell receptor beta chains drawn from one sample of a study of T cells in Graves' hyperthyroidism and ophthalmopathy. Each CDR3 protein gets one entry after TCRdb re-called the multiplex PCR reads with MiXCR. The sample holds more than 500,000 distinct CDR3 sequences, 40% to 55% seen once. Sequencing was done on a sample of peripheral blood or thyroid tissue (not recorded which). The receptors were gathered from an adult woman with Graves' disease, either hyperthyroidism or ophthalmopathy (not recorded which). Both conserved end residues are part of each CDR3. The D gene is left open where the match is weak. Clone size is not always given. Where it is, it says once, few, many or a class for expanded clones.

j_call	v_call	clone_size	d_call	cdr3_length	cdr3_nt	cdr3_aa
TRBJ2-5	TRBV12-5	many	TRBD2	12	TGTGCTAGTGGTTACGGGGGGGAGACCCAGTACTTC	CASGYGGETQYF
TRBJ2-7	TRBV4-2	many	TRBD2	16	TGTGCCAGCAGCCAAGAAGGTAGCGGGAGCCCCGGCGAGCAGTACTTC	CASSQEGSGSPGEQYF
TRBJ1-2	TRBV28	many	-	12	TGTGCCAGCACAGGGGCTAACTATGGCTACACCTTC	CASTGANYGYTF
TRBJ2-7	TRBV2	many	-	14	TGTGCCAGCAGTGAGCAGGGGGGGGGCTACGAGCAGTACTTC	CASSEQGGGYEQYF
TRBJ1-4	TRBV7-2	-	TRBD1	15	TGTGCCAGCAGCTTGCGAGCTCGGGACAGGGAAAAACTGTTTTTT	CASSLRARDREKLFF
TRBJ1-1	TRBV12-3/TRBV12-4	-	TRBD1	13	TGTGCCAGCAGTCCACGGGACAGCACTGAAGCTTTCTTT	CASSPRDSTEAFF
TRBJ1-1	TRBV27	-	-	14	TGTGCCAGCAGTTCTAATTTGGTATACACTGAAGCTTTCTTT	CASSSNLVYTEAFF
TRBJ1-1	TRBV29-1	many	-	11	TGCAGCGACCGGGACAACGAAGGCGCTTTCTTT	CSDRDNEGAFF
TRBJ2-7	TRBV6-1	-	TRBD2	15	TGTGCCAGCAGTGACGGGCGGGGGTGGTCCTACGAGCAGTACTTC	CASSDGRGWSYEQYF
TRBJ1-4	TRBV9	-	TRBD1	16	TGTGCCAGCAGCGTAACAACAGGGGGAGCTAATGAAAAACTGTTTTTT	CASSVTTGGANEKLFF
TRBJ2-5	TRBV6-1	-	-	13	TGTGCCAGCAGCCCTGGGAGGCCAGAGACCCAGTACTTC	CASSPGRPETQYF